This T cell receptor (beta chain) emerged from a study of regulatory T cells in long-lasting Graves disease. Study-wide results and limits: Owing to a sample size that was small, accuracy may have been reduced.

Germline assignment: CDR1 SEHNR and CDR2 FQNEAQ (reference sequence). V lost 1 base to trimming and J lost 4 bases, with 12 bases between them. The CDR3 length is 15 residues. Arm-PCR of CDR3 regions and iRepertoire HTBI primers were the basis on which TCR beta libraries were built. TCRdb called the multiplex PCR reads again in MiXCR, with one record for every CDR3 protein. This table holds roughly 320,000 distinct CDR3 sequences, over 15% found once. This clonotype came up many times. Its matching antigen is unknown. As for time point: newly diagnosed GD, antithyroid drugs for less than 3 months. PBMCs provided the RNA from which the TCR library was made. The sample also formed part of further work on T cells in Graves' hyperthyroidism and ophthalmopathy.

The receptor was derived from a man aged 40-50 years with Graves disease. The J gene is TRBJ2-3, the V gene TRBV7-9, with D possibly matching TRBD2 (5 bases). The sample in question was peripheral blood mononuclear cells (PBMCs), obtained at new diagnosis, from a patient treated with antithyroid drugs. DNA of the CDR3: TGTGCCAGCAGCTTAGGGTTCCTAGCTCCAGATACGCAGTATTTT. Translated: CASSLGFLAPDTQYF.